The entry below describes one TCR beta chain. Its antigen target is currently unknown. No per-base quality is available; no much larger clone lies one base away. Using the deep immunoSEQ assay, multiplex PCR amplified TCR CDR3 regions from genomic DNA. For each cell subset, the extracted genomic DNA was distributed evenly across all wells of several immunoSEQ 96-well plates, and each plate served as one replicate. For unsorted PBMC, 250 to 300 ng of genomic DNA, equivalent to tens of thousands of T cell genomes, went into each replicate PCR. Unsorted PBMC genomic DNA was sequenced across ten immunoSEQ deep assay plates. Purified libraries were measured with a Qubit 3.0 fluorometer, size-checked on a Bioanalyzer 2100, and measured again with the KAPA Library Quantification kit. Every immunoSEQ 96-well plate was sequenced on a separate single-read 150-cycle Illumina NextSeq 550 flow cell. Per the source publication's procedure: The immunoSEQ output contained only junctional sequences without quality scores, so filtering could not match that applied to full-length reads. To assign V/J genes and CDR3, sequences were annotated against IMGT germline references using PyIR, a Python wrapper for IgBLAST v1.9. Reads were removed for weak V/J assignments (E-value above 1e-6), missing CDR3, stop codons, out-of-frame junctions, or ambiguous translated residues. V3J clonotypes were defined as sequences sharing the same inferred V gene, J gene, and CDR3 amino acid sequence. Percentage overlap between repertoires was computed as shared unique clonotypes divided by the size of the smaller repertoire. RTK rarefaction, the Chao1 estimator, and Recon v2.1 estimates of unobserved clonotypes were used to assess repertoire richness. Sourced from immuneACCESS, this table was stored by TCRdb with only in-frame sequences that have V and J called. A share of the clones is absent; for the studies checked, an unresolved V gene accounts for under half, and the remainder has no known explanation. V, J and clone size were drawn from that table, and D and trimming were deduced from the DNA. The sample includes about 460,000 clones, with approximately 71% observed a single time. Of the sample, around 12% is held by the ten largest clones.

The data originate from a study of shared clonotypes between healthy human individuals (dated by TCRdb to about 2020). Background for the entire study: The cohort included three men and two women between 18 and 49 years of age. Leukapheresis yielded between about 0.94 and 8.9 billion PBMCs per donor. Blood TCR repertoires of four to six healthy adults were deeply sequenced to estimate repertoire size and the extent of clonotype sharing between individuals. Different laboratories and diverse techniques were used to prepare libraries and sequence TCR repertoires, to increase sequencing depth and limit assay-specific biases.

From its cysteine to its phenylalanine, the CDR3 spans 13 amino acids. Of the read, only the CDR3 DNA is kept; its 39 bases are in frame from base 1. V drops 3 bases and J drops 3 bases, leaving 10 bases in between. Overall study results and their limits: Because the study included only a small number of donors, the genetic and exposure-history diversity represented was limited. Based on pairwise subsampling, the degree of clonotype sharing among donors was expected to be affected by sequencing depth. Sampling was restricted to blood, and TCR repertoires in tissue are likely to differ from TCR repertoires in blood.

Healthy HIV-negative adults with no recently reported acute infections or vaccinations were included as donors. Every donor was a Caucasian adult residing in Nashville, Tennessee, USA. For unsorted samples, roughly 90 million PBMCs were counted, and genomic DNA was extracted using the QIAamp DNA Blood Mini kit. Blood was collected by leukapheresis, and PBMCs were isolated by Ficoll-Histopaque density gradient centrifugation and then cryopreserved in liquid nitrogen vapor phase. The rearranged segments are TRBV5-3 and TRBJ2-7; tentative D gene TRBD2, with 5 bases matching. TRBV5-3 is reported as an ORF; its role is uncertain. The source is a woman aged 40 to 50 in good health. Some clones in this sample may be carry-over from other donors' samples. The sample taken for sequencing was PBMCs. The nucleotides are TGTGCCAGAAGCTCCCGGACTTTCTACGAGCAGTACTTC. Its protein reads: CARSSRTFYEQYF.